At least ten counts were recorded for the clone carrying this TCR beta chain. No antigen is known for it. The CDR3 spans 18 residues. V lost 7 bases and J lost 0, with 19 bases in between. CDR1 and CDR2 from the germline V gene are MDHEN and SYDVKM. The entry originates in a study of T cells in Graves' hyperthyroidism and ophthalmopathy. Isolation of PBMCs was performed on about 10 ml fresh peripheral blood. Findings and limits, study-wide: Patients with ophthalmopathy were separated from those with stable hyperthyroidism by a 13 V-J model.

Authors of the study amplified TCR beta CDR3 regions from RNA transcripts. TCR CDR3 underwent first-round RT-PCR with the HTBI primer set. TCRdb independently ran MiXCR on the multiplex PCR reads; one entry per CDR3 protein. The sample records about 400,000 distinct CDR3 sequences, roughly an eighth being singletons. The specimen sequenced was blood. The sequence came from a man aged 50 or older with Graves' ophthalmopathy. The J gene is TRBJ2-6, the V gene TRBV28, with no clear D. CDR3 sequence reads: CASIGHQGSSSGANVLTF. In nucleotides, the CDR3 is TGTGCCAGCATCGGTCATCAAGGTTCCAGCTCTGGGGCCAACGTCCTGACTTTC.